Listed below are T cell receptor beta chains from one sample, sequenced in a study of cytomegalovirus exposure and HLA in healthy donors. Method: immunoSEQ multiplex PCR; TCRdb's copy keeps in-frame clones and lacks some. The sample includes about 200,000 clones, around 85% of them seen just once. Sequenced sample: PBMCs. These receptors came from a woman in her forties or fifties in good health and CMV-seronegative. Both conserved end residues are part of each CDR3. A D gene is named only where the DNA matches it firmly. A row's size may be missing; if present it is once, few, many or a size class.

V: TRBV28; size: NA; J: TRBJ1-4; D: NA; DNA: TGTGCCAGCAGTTTAGGGCAAATAGGGGATGATGAAAAACTGTTTTTT; CDR3: CASSLGQIGDDEKLFF
V: TRBV28; size: NA; J: TRBJ2-2; D: NA; DNA: TGTGCCACCCGGAGGGACCCCCCCGGGGAGCTGTTTTTT; CDR3: CATRRDPPGELFF
V: TRBV5-1; size: NA; J: TRBJ2-7; D: NA; DNA: TGCGCCAGCAGCTTGGGGCGGAGAATTGACAGTACACCCTACGAGCAGTACTTC; CDR3: CASSLGRRIDSTPYEQYF
V: TRBV5-1; size: NA; J: TRBJ1-1; D: NA; DNA: TGCGCCAGCAGCACTGCGGGTGCCGAATCTGAAGCTTTCTTT; CDR3: CASSTAGAESEAFF
V: TRBV14; size: few; J: TRBJ2-2; D: TRBD2; DNA: TGTGCCAGCAGCCAACGGACCCCGGGACTAGCAGGCACCGGGGAGCTGTTTTTT; CDR3: CASSQRTPGLAGTGELFF
V: TRBV15; size: NA; J: TRBJ2-1; D: TRBD1; DNA: TGTGCCACCAGCTCAACGGCGGGGACAGGGAGCGATGAGCAGTTCTTC; CDR3: CATSSTAGTGSDEQFF
V: TRBV5-4; size: NA; J: TRBJ2-1; D: NA; DNA: TGTGCCAGCAGCTTGGGGGGCCCTGACAATGAGCAGTTCTTC; CDR3: CASSLGGPDNEQFF
V: TRBV27; size: NA; J: TRBJ2-7; D: NA; DNA: TGTGCCAGCAGTTTATCCTCAGTCGTCGAGCAGTACTTC; CDR3: CASSLSSVVEQYF
V: TRBV7-2; size: NA; J: TRBJ2-1; D: NA; DNA: TGTGCCAGCAGCCCAAACAACTACAATGAGCAGTTCTTC; CDR3: CASSPNNYNEQFF
V: TRBV6-4; size: NA; J: TRBJ2-3; D: NA; DNA: TGTGCCAGCAGTGACCGGGGACTTGCCACAGATACGCAGTATTTT; CDR3: CASSDRGLATDTQYF
V: TRBV30; size: NA; J: TRBJ2-1; D: NA; DNA: TGTGCCTGGAGTGGGGAGACAGGGAGGCTGTTCTTC; CDR3: CAWSGETGRLFF
V: TRBV7-9; size: NA; J: TRBJ1-1; D: NA; DNA: TGTGCCAGCAGCTTAGCGGCGGGGGCAAACACTGAAGCTTTCTTT; CDR3: CASSLAAGANTEAFF